The 18 T cell receptor beta chains given below trace back to one sample, sequenced in a study of cytomegalovirus exposure and HLA in healthy donors (dated by TCRdb to 2017 to 2019). Library method: the immunoSEQ multiplex PCR assay. For the multiplex PCR, a mixture combining 60 forward primers for TCR Vbeta segments and 13 reverse primers for TCR Jbeta segments was used. Imported from immuneACCESS, the table was reduced by TCRdb to in-frame sequences with V and J called. These copies leave out some clones; in studies compared against another copy, an unresolved V gene accounts for under half, and the cause of the remainder is not known. Counted in this sample were tens of thousands of clones; 55% to 75% of them appeared once. Jointly, the top ten make up 5% to 6% of the sample. The sequenced sample was PBMCs. Receptors were obtained from a man aged 30 to 45 in good health and CMV-seropositive.

The CDR3 DNA follows: TGTGCCAGTAGTATGCCGGGACATAGCACAGATACGCAGTATTTT. This gives the protein CASSMPGHSTDTQYF. This chain joins TRBV19 and TRBJ2-3; TRBD1 is a possible D gene (6 bases). Germline values: CDR1 LNHDA, CDR2 SQIVND (reference sequence). V gave up 3 bases and J gave up 0 bases, with 10 bases separating them. The CDR3 extends over 15 amino acids. The full variable domain, in which reference TRBV19 and TRBJ2-3 provide the parts outside the CDR3, is DGGITQSPKYLFRKEGQNVTLSCEQNLNHDAMYWYRQDPGQGLRLIYYSQIVNDFQKGDIAEGYSVSREKKESFPLTVTSAQKNPTAFYLCASSMPGHSTDTQYFGPGTRLTVL.

This clone was counted only a few times. This chain uses TRBV10-3 with TRBJ2-1; tentatively, D is TRBD1 (6 bases). The germline CDR1 and CDR2 sequences are ENHRY and SYGVKD. Between the trimmed V and J ends, which lost 2 bases and 9 bases, there was a span of 11 bases. The length of the CDR3 is 13 residues. The CDR3 region has the DNA TGTGCCATCAGTGAGGAGGGGGTCGGTGAGCAGTTCTTC. As protein: CAISEEGVGEQFF.

V usage is TRBV28 and J usage is TRBJ1-3; no clear D. The DNA end favors TRBJ2-2, so the J call may be wrong. CDR1 and CDR2 from the germline V gene are MDHEN and SYDVKM. The CDR3 sequence is 13 residues long. CDR3 DNA: TGTGCCGGCCTGGAGCCTAACACCGGGGAGCTGTTTTTT. Its translation is CAGLEPNTGELFF.

This chain links TRBV7-9 with TRBJ2-1; 9 bases map to TRBD1. Trimming at V came to 2 bases and at J to 10 bases, leaving 15 bases not matched to a gene. CDR3 length: 17 amino acids. CDR1 and CDR2 from the germline V gene are SEHNR and FQNEAQ (reference sequence). As DNA, the CDR3 is TGTGCCAGCAGCTTACTACCCCCCGGGACAGGGATCTTGGAGCAGTTCTTC. Translating it yields CASSLLPPGTGILEQFF.

The chain recombines TRBV18 with TRBJ1-4; 7 bases match TRBD1. Germline CDR1 is KGHSH and CDR2 is LQKENI. This CDR3 has 14 amino acids. V shed 6 bases and J 7 bases; nucleotides not matched to a gene: 8. CDR3 sequence (DNA): TGTGCCAGCTCTCGGGACAGTGACTCTGAAAAACTGTTTTTT. This gives the protein CASSRDSDSEKLFF.

V gene TRBV6-5 combines with J gene TRBJ1-1; the match to TRBD1 covers 8 bases. The junction had 9 bases not matched to a gene; V was cut back by 4 bases and J by 5 bases. CDR3 size: 15 residues. Per the germline V gene, CDR1 is MNHEY and CDR2 is SVGAGI. The CDR3 loop is CASSFMGQAATEAFF. The DNA of the CDR3 is TGTGCCAGCAGTTTCATGGGACAGGCGGCGACTGAAGCTTTCTTT.

The chain employs TRBV7-9 and TRBJ2-4; the D gene is possibly TRBD1 (5 bases). Per germline, CDR1 SEHNR and CDR2 FQNEAQ (reference sequence). The CDR3 extends over 14 amino acids. The V end was cut by 1 base, the J end by 8 bases, with 12 bases between. The CDR3 here is CASSLVAQGDIQYF. CDR3 nucleotides: TGTGCCAGCAGCTTAGTGGCTCAGGGTGACATTCAGTACTTC.

The chain links TRBV5-4 to TRBJ1-1, with D perhaps matching TRBD1 (5 bases). Germline values: CDR1 SGHNT, CDR2 YYREEE (reference sequence). This CDR3 comprises 13 residues. Trimming cost V 0 bases and J 7 bases, with 10 bases left between them. This CDR3 is CASSLGGTFEAFF. The CDR3, as DNA: TGTGCCAGCAGCTTGGGCGGGACGTTTGAAGCTTTCTTT.

This clone turned up a few times. The V and J genes are TRBV7-9 and TRBJ2-3, with 9 bases fitting TRBD2. CDR3 length: 17 residues. Unmatched junction bases numbered 11, after V lost 0 bases and J lost 7 bases. The germline V gene encodes CDR1 SEHNR and CDR2 FQNEAQ (reference sequence). This CDR3 is CASSLAIGGGGANTQYF. The CDR3 DNA reads TGTGCCAGCAGCTTAGCGATTGGTGGCGGGGGGGCAAATACGCAGTATTTT. Variable domain in full (rest from reference TRBV7-9 and TRBJ2-3): DTGVSQNPRHKITKRGQNVTFRCDPISEHNRLYWYRQTLGQGPEFLTYFQNEAQLEKSRLLSDRFSAERPKGSFSTLEIQRTEQGDSAMYLCASSLAIGGGGANTQYFGPGTRLTVL.

This clone came up a few times. V and J are TRBV6-5 and TRBJ2-1, with D unclear. The germline V gene has CDR1 MNHEY and CDR2 SVGAGI. Trimming took off 6 bases at V and 1 base at J, with 4 bases between the two ends. The length of the CDR3 is 12 residues. The CDR3 protein is CASRTSYNEQFF. CDR3 DNA: TGTGCCAGCAGGACTTCCTACAATGAGCAGTTCTTC.

The chain is built from TRBV2 and TRBJ1-2; TRBD1 aligns across 7 bases. This CDR3 comprises 14 residues. The J segment lost 0 bases and the V segment lost 6 bases, leaving 4 bases of the junction unmatched. Germline V lookup: CDR1 SNHLY, CDR2 FYNNEI. The CDR3 loop is CASRGQNTNYGYTF. DNA for the CDR3: TGTGCCAGCAGGGGACAGAACACTAACTATGGCTACACCTTC.

This clone was observed a few times. The V gene is TRBV5-1, the J gene TRBJ2-3; 7 nucleotides line up with TRBD1. With 4 bases clipped from V and 3 bases from J, the junction kept 5 bases outside the gene matches. Germline V gene data show CDR1 as SGHRS and CDR2 as YFSETQ. This CDR3 is 14 amino acids long. CDR3 nucleotides: TGCGCCAGCAGCGTTGACAGGGAAACAGATACGCAGTATTTT. Its protein product is CASSVDRETDTQYF.

V is TRBV18 and J is TRBJ1-4; weak D call: TRBD1 (6 bases). The ends were cut back, 4 bases at V and 16 bases at J, with 22 bases in the middle. This CDR3 has 14 amino acids. Germline values: CDR1 KGHSH, CDR2 LQKENI. DNA of the CDR3: TGTGCCAGCTCACAGACAGACAGGTTAGGACGACAGTTTTTT. Its protein is CASSQTDRLGRQFF. The full variable domain, with the rest looked up from reference TRBV18 and TRBJ1-4, is NAGVMQNPRHLVRRRGQEARLRCSPMKGHSHVYWYRQLPEEGLKFMVYLQKENIIDESGMPKERFSAEFPKEGPSILRIQQVVRGDSAAYFCASSQTDRLGRQFFGSGTQLSVL.

The CDR3 nucleotides are TGTGCCAGTAGCACAGGGAAAGGGGGTTCACCCCTCCACTTT. Amino acid sequence: CASSTGKGGSPLHF. The gene calls are TRBV19 and TRBJ1-6; D might be TRBD1 (6 bases). V shed 6 bases and J shed 9 bases, with 15 bases lying between them. The CDR3 has 14 residues. Per the germline V gene, CDR1 is LNHDA and CDR2 is SQIVND (reference sequence).

This rearrangement joins TRBV6-5 to TRBJ1-3; possibly TRBD1 for D (5 bases). The CDR3 extends over 15 amino acids. CDR1 is MNHEY, CDR2 SVGAGI, per germline. The V gene lost 6 bases and the J gene lost 0 bases, with 12 bases spanning the gap. The CDR3 nucleotides read TGTGCCAGCAGCCGGAGGGACTTCTCTGGAAACACCATATATTTT. This sequence encodes CASSRRDFSGNTIYF.

This chain links TRBV7-2 with TRBJ2-5; D is unclear. Germline V gene sequence: CDR1 SGHTA, CDR2 FQGNSA. The CDR3 is 14 residues long. The germline V and J ends were trimmed by 5 bases and 5 bases, with 15 bases remaining between them. DNA for the CDR3: TGTGCCAGCAGCCCCCCCCCAGCGTTTGAGACCCAGTACTTC. Protein sequence: CASSPPPAFETQYF.

The J gene is TRBJ2-7, the V gene TRBV7-8; D possibly corresponds to TRBD2 (6 bases). V was pared by 0 bases and J by 2 bases, with 11 bases between. CDR1 is SGHVS and CDR2 is FQNEAQ in the germline V gene. The CDR3 covers 15 residues. CDR3 nucleotides: TGTGCCAGCAGCTTAGCGAGGACTAATCCCTACGAGCAGTACTTC. Its translation is CASSLARTNPYEQYF. The full variable domain, in which reference TRBV7-8 and TRBJ2-7 provide the parts outside the CDR3, is GAGVSQSPRYKVAKRGQDVALRCDPISGHVSLFWYQQALGQGPEFLTYFQNEAQLDKSGLPSDRFFAERPEGSVSTLKIQRTQQEDSAVYLCASSLARTNPYEQYFGPGTRLTVT.

This clone was seen only a few times. This chain connects TRBV6-5 to TRBJ2-5; TRBD1 is a possible D gene (6 bases). This CDR3 contains 14 residues. Germline values: CDR1 MNHEY, CDR2 SVGAGI. V was trimmed by 3 bases and J by 7 bases, leaving 15 bases between them. This chain's CDR3 is CASSYDRSFVTQYF. Written as DNA, the CDR3 is TGTGCCAGCAGTTATGACAGGAGCTTTGTGACCCAGTACTTC.